The clone carrying this T cell receptor beta chain was detected a few times. Time point specified: sample taken at primary tumor resection. Extraction of whole RNA from tumor, nontumor lung or frozen PBMC preceded unsorted sequencing. Each CDR3 protein gets one entry after TCRdb re-called the 5' RACE reads with MiXCR. The sample has 80,000 to 95,000 distinct CDR3 sequences; roughly 10% are singletons. This entry comes from a study of spatial heterogeneity in lung cancer. V shed 6 bases and J shed 8 bases, with 14 bases lying between them. The CDR3 has 13 amino acids. CDR1 and CDR2 from the germline V gene are MDHEN and SYDVKM.

Material: PBMCs, obtained at surgery. The sequence derives from a male donor with early-stage non-small cell lung cancer. The rearrangement uses TRBV28 and TRBJ1-5; the D is unclear. The CDR3 loop is CASSLVGQEPQHF. The CDR3 DNA is TGTGCCAGCAGCCTTGTGGGCCAGGAGCCCCAGCATTTT. Full variable domain (outside the CDR3, taken from reference TRBV28 and TRBJ1-5): DVKVTQSSRYLVKRTGEKVFLECVQDMDHENMFWYRQDPGLGLRLIYFSYDVKMKEKGDIPEGYSVSREKKERFSLILESASTNQTSMYLCASSLVGQEPQHFGDGTRLSIL.